This T cell receptor beta chain was recorded in a study of long-term antiretroviral therapy in people with HIV. General study results and limits: CDR3 length ranges were narrower in HIV repertoires than in controls. Blood collection from the mid-2000s to the late 2010s possibly occurred under older ART regimens.

Germline assignment: CDR1 LGHNA and CDR2 YSLEER. This CDR3 contains 18 residues. Trimming shortened V by 2 bases and J by 3 bases, and 21 bases separated the two germline ends. In the case of this clone: Its antigen is as yet unknown.

Per donor, a minimum of one pre-ART and a minimum of two post-ART PBMC samples were available. The run of the v3.0 immunoSEQ assay was at survey level. For each individual sample, sequencing targeted 40,000-50,000 T-cell genomes. The method was immunoSEQ multiplex PCR; TCRdb's version includes in-frame clones alone and lacks a portion of them. The table lists around 27,000 clones, around 88% of them singletons. Material: unsorted PBMCs, obtained around 4.6 years after starting antiretroviral therapy. This clonotype was sampled from a man younger than 40 with HIV. This rearrangement joins TRBV4-3 to TRBJ2-3, with D possibly TRBD1 on 6 matching bases. The CDR3 bases are TGCGCCAGCAGCCAAATGGTTGGGGGCCCCTCACGGACAGATACGCAGTATTTT. This codes for CASSQMVGGPSRTDTQYF.